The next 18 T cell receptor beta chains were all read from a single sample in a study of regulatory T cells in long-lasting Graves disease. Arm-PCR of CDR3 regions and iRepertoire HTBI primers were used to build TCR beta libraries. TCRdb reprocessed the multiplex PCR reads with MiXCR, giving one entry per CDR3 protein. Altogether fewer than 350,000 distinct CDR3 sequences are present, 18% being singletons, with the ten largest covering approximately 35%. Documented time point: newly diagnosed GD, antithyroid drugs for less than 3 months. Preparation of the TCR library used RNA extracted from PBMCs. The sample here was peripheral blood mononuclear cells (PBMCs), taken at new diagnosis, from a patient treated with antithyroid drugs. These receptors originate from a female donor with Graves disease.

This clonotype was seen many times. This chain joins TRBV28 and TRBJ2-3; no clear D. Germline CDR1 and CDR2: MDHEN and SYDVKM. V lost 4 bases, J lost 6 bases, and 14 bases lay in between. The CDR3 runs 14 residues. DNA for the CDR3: TGTGCCAGCAGTTCCCGGATGCTTATTGATACGCAGTATTTT. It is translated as CASSSRMLIDTQYF.

The CDR3 bases are TGTGCCAGCAGGCTGGTTGGGACACTCAATAACTATGGCTACACCTTC. It is translated as CASRLVGTLNNYGYTF. The J gene is TRBJ1-2, the V gene TRBV27, with D maybe TRBD1 (6 bases). The V gene's germline CDR1 is MNHEY and CDR2 SMNVEV (reference sequence). CDR3 length: 16 amino acids. Between the trimmed V and J ends, which lost 6 bases and 1 base, there was a span of 18 bases.

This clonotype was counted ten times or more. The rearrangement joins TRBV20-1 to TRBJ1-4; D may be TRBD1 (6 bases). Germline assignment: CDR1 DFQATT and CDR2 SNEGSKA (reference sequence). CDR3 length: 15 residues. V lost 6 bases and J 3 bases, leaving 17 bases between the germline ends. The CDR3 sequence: CSAPTWGAPNEKLFF. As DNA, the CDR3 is TGCAGTGCACCTACCTGGGGGGCGCCTAATGAAAAACTGTTTTTT.

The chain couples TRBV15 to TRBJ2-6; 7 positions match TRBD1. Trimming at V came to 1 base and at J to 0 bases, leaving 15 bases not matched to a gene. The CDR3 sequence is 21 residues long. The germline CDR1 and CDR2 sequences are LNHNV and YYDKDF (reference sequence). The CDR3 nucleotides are TGTGCCACCAGCAGAGGTTCCCCCGGGATGACAGGGACCTCTGGGGCCAACGTCCTGACTTTC. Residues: CATSRGSPGMTGTSGANVLTF.

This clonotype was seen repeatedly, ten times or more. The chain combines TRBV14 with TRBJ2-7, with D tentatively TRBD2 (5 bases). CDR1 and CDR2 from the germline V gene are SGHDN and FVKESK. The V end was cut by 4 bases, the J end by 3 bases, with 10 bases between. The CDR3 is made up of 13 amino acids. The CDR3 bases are TGTGCCAGCAGCCCGCGGGCAGTCTACGAGCAGTACTTC. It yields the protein CASSPRAVYEQYF.

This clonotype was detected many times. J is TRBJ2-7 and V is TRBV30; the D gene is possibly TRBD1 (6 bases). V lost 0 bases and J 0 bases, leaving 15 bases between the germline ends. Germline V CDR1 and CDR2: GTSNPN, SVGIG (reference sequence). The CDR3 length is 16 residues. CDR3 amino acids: CAWSVGTSQLSYEQYF. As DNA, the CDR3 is TGTGCCTGGAGTGTAGGGACATCTCAACTCTCCTACGAGCAGTACTTC.

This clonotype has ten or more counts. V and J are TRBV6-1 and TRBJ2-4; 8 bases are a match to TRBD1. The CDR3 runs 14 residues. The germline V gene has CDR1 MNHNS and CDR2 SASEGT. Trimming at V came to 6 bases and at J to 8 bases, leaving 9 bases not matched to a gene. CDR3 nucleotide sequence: TGTGCCAGCAGGCCGGGACAGGTCGGATACATTCAGTACTTC. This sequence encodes CASRPGQVGYIQYF.

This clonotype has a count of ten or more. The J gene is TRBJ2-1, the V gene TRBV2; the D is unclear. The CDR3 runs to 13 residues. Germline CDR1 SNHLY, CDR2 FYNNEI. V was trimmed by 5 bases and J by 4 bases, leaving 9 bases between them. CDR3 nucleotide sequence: TGTGCCAGCAGTTCCGAGATGTACAATGAGCAGTTCTTC. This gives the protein CASSSEMYNEQFF.

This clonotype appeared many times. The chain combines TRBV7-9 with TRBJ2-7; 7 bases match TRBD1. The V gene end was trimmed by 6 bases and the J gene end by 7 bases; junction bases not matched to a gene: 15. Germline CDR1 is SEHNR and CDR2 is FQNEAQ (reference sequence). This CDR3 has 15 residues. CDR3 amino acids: CASSSTPTGLGEQYF. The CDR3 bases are TGTGCCAGCAGTTCTACCCCGACAGGGTTGGGTGAGCAGTACTTC.

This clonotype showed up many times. CDR3 DNA sequence: TGTGCCAGCAGCTTAGTAGGCGGGAGGGCCGGCGGGGAGCTGTTTTTT. Protein product: CASSLVGGRAGGELFF. V usage is TRBV11-2 and J usage is TRBJ2-2, with 9 bases that match TRBD2. The CDR3 is made up of 16 amino acids. V was pared by 1 base and J by 7 bases, with 7 bases of the junction left unmatched. Germline V gene data show CDR1 as SGHAT and CDR2 as FQNNGV. Using reference TRBV11-2 and TRBJ2-2 for the parts outside the CDR3, the full variable domain is EAGVAQSPRYKIIEKRQSVAFWCNPISGHATLYWYQQILGQGPKLLIQFQNNGVVDDSQLPKDRFSAERLKGVDSTLKIQPAKLEDSAVYLCASSLVGGRAGGELFFGEGSRLTVL.

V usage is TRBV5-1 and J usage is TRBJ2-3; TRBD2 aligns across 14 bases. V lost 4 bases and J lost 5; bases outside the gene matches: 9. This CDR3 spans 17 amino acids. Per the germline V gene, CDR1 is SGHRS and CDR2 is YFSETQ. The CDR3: CASSPHHGLAGGDTQYF. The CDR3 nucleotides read TGCGCCAGCAGCCCCCACCATGGACTAGCGGGAGGAGATACGCAGTATTTT.

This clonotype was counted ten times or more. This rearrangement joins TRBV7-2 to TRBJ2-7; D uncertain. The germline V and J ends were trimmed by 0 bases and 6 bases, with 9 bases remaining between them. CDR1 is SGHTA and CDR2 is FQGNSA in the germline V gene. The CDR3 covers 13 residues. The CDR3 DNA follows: TGTGCCAGCAGCTTAGCGATTTGGGCCGAGCAGTACTTC. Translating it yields CASSLAIWAEQYF.

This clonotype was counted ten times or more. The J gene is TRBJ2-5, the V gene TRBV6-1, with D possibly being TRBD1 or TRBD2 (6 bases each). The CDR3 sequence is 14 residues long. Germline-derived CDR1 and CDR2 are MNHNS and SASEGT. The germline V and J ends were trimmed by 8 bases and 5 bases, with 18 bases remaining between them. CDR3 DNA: TGTGCCAGCCACCCGTGGGGGGCACCGGAGACCCAGTACTTC. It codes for CASHPWGAPETQYF.

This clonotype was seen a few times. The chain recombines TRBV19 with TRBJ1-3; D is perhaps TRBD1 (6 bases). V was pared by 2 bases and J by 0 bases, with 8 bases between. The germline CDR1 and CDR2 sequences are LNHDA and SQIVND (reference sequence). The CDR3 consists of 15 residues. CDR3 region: CASSIPRGSGNTIYF. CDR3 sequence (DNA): TGTGCCAGTAGTATACCCAGGGGCTCTGGAAACACCATATATTTT.

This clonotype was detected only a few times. CDR3 nucleotide sequence: TGTGCCAGCAGTATTACCGGGACATACTACGAGCAGTACTTC. It specifies CASSITGTYYEQYF. This chain joins TRBV12-3 or TRBV12-4 and TRBJ2-7; a possible D gene is TRBD1 (6 bases). The CDR3 has 14 amino acids. Trimming shortened V by 5 bases and J by 3 bases, and 14 bases separated the two germline ends.

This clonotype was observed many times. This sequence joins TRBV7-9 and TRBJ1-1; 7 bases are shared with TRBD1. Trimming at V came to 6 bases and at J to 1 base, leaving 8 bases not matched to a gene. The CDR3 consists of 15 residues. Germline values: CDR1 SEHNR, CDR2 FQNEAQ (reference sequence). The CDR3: CASRPQTGTNTEAFF. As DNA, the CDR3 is TGTGCCAGCAGACCACAGACAGGGACGAACACTGAAGCTTTCTTT.

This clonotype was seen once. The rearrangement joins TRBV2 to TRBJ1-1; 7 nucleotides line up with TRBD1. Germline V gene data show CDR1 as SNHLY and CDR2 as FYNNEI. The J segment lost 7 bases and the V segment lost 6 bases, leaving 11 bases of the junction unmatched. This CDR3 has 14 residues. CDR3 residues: CASRSGGGWGEAFF. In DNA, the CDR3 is TGTGCCAGCAGATCAGGAGGGGGCTGGGGTGAAGCTTTCTTT.

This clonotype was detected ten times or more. The CDR3 coding sequence is TGTGCCATCAGTGAGCGGACAGGGGCAGGAGAGACCCAGTACTTC. It specifies CAISERTGAGETQYF. The chain has TRBV10-3 and TRBJ2-5; 9 bases align to TRBD1. V was pared by 2 bases and J by 4 bases, with 5 bases of the junction left unmatched. The CDR3 contains 15 residues. Germline lookup yields CDR1 ENHRY and CDR2 SYGVKD.